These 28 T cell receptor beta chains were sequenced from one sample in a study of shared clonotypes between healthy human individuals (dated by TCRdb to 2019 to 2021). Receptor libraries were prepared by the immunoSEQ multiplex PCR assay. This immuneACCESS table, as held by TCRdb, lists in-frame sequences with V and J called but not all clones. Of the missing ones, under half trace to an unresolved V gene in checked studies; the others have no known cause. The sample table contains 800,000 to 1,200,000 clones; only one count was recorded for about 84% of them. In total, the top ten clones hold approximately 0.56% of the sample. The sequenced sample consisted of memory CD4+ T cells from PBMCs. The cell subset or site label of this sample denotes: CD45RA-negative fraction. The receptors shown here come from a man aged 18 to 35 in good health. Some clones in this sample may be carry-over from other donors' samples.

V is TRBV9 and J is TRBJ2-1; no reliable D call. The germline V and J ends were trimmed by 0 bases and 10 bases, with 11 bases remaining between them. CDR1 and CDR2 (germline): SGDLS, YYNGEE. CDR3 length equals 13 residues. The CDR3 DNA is TGTGCCAGCAGCGTAGACGTCTTTGGGGAGCAGTTCTTC. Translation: CASSVDVFGEQFF.

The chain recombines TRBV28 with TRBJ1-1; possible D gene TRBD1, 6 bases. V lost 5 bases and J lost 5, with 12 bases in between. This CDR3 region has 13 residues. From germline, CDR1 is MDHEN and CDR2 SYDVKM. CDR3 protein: CASSERGRTEAFF. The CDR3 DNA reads TGTGCCAGCAGTGAAAGGGGGAGGACTGAAGCTTTCTTT.

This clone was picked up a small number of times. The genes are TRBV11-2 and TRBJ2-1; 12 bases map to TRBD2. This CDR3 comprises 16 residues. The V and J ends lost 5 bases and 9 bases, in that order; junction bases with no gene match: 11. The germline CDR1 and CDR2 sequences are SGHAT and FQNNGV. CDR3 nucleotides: TGTGCCAGCAGCCCTAGGGAGGCTAGCGGGAGGGTTGAGCAGTTCTTC. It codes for CASSPREASGRVEQFF. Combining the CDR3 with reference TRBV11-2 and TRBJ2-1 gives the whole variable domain EAGVAQSPRYKIIEKRQSVAFWCNPISGHATLYWYQQILGQGPKLLIQFQNNGVVDDSQLPKDRFSAERLKGVDSTLKIQPAKLEDSAVYLCASSPREASGRVEQFFGPGTRLTVL.

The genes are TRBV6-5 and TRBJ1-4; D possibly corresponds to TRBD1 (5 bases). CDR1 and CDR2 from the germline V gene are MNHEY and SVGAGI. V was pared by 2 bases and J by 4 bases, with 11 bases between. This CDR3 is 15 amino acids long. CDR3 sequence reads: CASSYPRQLNEKLFF. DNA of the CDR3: TGTGCCAGCAGTTACCCCAGACAGCTTAATGAAAAACTGTTTTTT.

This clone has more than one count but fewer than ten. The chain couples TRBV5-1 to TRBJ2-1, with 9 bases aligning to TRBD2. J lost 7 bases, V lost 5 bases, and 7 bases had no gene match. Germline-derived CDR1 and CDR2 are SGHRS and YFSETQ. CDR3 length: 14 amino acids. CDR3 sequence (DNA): TGCGCCAGCAGAATGCTAGCGGGGCGGAATGAGCAGTTCTTC. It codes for CASRMLAGRNEQFF.

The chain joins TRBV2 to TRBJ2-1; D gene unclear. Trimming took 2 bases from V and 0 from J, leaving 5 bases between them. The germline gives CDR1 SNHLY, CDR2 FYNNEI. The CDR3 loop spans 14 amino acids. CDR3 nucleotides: TGTGCCAGCAGTGAACAAGGCTCCTACAATGAGCAGTTCTTC. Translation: CASSEQGSYNEQFF.

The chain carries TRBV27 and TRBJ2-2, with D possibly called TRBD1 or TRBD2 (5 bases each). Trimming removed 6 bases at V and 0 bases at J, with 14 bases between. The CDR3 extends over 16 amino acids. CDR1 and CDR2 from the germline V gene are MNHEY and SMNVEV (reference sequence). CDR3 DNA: TGTGCCAGCAGCCAAACCGGGACGGCGAACACCGGGGAGCTGTTTTTT. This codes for CASSQTGTANTGELFF.

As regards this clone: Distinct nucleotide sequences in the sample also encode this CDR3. The CDR3 protein is CASSDRGLIQETQYF. The CDR3 DNA follows: TGTGCCAGCAGTGATCGGGGACTAATCCAAGAGACCCAGTACTTC. The chain couples TRBV2 to TRBJ2-5, with TRBD2 matching over 7 bases. The germline gives CDR1 SNHLY, CDR2 FYNNEI. Unmatched junction bases numbered 5, after V lost 3 bases and J lost 1 base. This CDR3 is 15 amino acids long.

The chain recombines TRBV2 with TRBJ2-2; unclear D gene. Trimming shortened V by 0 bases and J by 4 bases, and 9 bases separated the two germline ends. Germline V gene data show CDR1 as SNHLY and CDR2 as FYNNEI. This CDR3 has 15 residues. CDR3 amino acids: CASSEAVAGTGELFF. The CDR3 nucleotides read TGTGCCAGCAGTGAAGCCGTGGCCGGCACCGGGGAGCTGTTTTTT.

Written as DNA, the CDR3 is TGTGCCAGCAGTTTATATTCCGGGATTTCCTACGAGCAGTACTTC. It codes for CASSLYSGISYEQYF. This rearrangement joins TRBV28 to TRBJ2-7; a weak D match, TRBD2 (5 bases). Deletions cut 1 base from V and 1 base from J, with 11 bases between. CDR3 length: 15 residues. Germline assignment: CDR1 MDHEN and CDR2 SYDVKM. The variable domain in full, with the rest retrieved from reference TRBV28 and TRBJ2-7, is DVKVTQSSRYLVKRTGEKVFLECVQDMDHENMFWYRQDPGLGLRLIYFSYDVKMKEKGDIPEGYSVSREKKERFSLILESASTNQTSMYLCASSLYSGISYEQYFGPGTRLTVT.

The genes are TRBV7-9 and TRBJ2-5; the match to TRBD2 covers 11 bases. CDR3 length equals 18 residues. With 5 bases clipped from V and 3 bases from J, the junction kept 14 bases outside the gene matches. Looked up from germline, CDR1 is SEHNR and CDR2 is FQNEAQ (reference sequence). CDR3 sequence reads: CASSVGRTSGSNKETQYF. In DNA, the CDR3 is TGTGCCAGCAGCGTCGGCAGGACTAGCGGGTCCAATAAAGAGACCCAGTACTTC.

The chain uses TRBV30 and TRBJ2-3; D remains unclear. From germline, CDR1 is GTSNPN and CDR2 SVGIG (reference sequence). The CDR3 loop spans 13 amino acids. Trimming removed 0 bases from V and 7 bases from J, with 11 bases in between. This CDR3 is CAWSVGPFNTQYF. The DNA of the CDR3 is TGTGCCTGGAGTGTCGGGCCCTTTAATACGCAGTATTTT.

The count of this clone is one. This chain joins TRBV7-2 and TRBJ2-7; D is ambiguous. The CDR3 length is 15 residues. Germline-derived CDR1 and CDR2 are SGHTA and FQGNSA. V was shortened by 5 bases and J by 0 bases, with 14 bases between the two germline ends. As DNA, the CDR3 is TGTGCCAGCAGCCTAAGTCCAGCGACCTCCTACGAGCAGTACTTC. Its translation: CASSLSPATSYEQYF.

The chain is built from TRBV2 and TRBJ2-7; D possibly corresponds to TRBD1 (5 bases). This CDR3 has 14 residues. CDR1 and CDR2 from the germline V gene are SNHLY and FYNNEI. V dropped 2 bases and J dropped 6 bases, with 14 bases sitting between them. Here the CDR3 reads CASSELGALPEQYF. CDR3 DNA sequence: TGTGCCAGCAGTGAACTTGGGGCTTTACCCGAGCAGTACTTC.

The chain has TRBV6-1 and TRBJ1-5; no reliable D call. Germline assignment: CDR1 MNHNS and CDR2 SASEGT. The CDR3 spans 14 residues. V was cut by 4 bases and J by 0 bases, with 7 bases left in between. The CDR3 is CASSVSNSNQPQHF. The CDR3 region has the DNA TGTGCCAGCAGTGTCTCGAATAGCAATCAGCCCCAGCATTTT.

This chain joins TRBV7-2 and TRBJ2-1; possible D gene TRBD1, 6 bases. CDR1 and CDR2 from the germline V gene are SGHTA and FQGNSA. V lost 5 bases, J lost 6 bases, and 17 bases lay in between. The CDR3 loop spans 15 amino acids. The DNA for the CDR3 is TGTGCCAGCAGCAATAAAAACAGGGTAGGCAATGAGCAGTTCTTC. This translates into CASSNKNRVGNEQFF.

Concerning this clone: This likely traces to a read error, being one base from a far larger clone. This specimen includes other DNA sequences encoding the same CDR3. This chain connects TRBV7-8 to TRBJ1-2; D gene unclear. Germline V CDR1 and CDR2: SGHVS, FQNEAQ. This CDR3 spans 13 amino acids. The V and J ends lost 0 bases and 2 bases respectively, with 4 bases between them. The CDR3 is CASSLAGNYGYTF. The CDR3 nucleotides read TGTGCCAGCAGCTTAGCAGGGAACTATGGCTACACCTTC.

The chain's CDR3 is CASSFTLAGGPDETQYF. The CDR3 DNA sequence: TGCGCCAGCAGCTTTACTTTAGCGGGAGGGCCGGATGAGACCCAGTACTTC. V and J are TRBV5-1 and TRBJ2-5; 11 positions match TRBD2. The CDR3 is made up of 17 amino acids. V shed 2 bases and J 5 bases; nucleotides not matched to a gene: 11. Germline V gives CDR1 SGHRS, CDR2 YFSETQ. The whole variable domain, filled in from reference TRBV5-1 and TRBJ2-5, reads KAGVTQTPRYLIKTRGQQVTLSCSPISGHRSVSWYQQTPGQGLQFLFEYFSETQRNKGNFPGRFSGRQFSNSRSEMNVSTLELGDSALYLCASSFTLAGGPDETQYFGPGTRLLVL.

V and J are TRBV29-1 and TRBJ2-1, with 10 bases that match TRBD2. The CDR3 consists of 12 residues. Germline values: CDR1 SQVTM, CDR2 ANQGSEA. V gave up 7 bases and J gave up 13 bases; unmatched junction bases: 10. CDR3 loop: CSAQLAGSLQFF. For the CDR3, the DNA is TGCAGCGCCCAACTAGCGGGGTCCCTTCAGTTCTTC.

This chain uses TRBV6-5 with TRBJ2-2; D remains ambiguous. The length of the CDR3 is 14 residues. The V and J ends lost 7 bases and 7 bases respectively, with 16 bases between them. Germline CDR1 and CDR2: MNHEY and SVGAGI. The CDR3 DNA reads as TGTGCCAGCACCCCACCTCTGCCGGGCGGGGAGCTGTTTTTT. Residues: CASTPPLPGGELFF.

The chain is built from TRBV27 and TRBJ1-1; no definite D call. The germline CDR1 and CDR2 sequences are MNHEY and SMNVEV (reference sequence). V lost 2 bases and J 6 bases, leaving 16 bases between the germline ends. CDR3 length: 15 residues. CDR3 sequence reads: CASSLLRAGESEAFF. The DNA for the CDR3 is TGTGCCAGCAGTTTACTAAGGGCGGGCGAATCTGAAGCTTTCTTT.

The CDR3 coding sequence is TGTGCCAGCTCACCCCTCCCCACAGGGGTGACTCTCGCGCAGTACTTC. Translation: CASSPLPTGVTLAQYF. The gene calls are TRBV18 and TRBJ2-7; 7 nucleotides line up with TRBD1. The trim removed 3 bases at V and 9 bases at J, leaving 17 bases unmatched. CDR3 length equals 16 residues. Per germline, CDR1 KGHSH and CDR2 LQKENI.

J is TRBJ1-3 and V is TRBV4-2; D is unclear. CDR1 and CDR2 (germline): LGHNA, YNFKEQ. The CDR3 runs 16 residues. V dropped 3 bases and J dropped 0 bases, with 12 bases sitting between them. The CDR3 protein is CASSHQSGVSGNTIYF. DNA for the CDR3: TGTGCCAGCAGCCACCAAAGTGGGGTCTCTGGAAACACCATATATTTT.

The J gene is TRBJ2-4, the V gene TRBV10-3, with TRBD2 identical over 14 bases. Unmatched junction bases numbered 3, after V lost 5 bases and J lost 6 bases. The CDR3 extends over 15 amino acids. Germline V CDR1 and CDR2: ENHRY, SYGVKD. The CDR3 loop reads CAISPGLAGGNIQYF. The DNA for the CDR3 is TGTGCCATCAGTCCTGGACTAGCGGGAGGAAACATTCAGTACTTC.

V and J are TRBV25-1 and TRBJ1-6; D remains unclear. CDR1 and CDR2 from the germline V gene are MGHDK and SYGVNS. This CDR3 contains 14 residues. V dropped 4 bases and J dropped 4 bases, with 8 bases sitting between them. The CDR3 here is CASSAGNYNSPLHF. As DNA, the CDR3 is TGTGCCAGCAGTGCCGGGAATTATAATTCACCCCTCCACTTT. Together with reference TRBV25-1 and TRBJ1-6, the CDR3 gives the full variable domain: EADIYQTPRYLVIGTGKKITLECSQTMGHDKMYWYQQDPGMELHLIHYSYGVNSTEKGDLSSESTVSRIRTEHFPLTLESARPSHTSQYLCASSAGNYNSPLHFGNGTRLTVT.

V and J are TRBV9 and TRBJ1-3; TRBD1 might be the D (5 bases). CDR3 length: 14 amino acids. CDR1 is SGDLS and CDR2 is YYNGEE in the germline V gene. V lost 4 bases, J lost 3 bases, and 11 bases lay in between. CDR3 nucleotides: TGTGCCAGCAGCCCCGAGGGGTATGGAAACACCATATATTTT. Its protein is CASSPEGYGNTIYF. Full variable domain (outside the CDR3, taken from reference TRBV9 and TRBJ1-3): DSGVTQTPKHLITATGQRVTLRCSPRSGDLSVYWYQQSLDQGLQFLIQYYNGEERAKGNILERFSAQQFPDLHSELNLSSLELGDSALYFCASSPEGYGNTIYFGEGSWLTVV.

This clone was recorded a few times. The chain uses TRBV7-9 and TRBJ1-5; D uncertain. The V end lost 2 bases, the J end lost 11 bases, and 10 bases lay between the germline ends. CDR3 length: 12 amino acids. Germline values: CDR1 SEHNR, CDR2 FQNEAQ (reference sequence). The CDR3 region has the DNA TGTGCCAGCAGCTTATATGCAACGTCCCAGCATTTT. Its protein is CASSLYATSQHF.

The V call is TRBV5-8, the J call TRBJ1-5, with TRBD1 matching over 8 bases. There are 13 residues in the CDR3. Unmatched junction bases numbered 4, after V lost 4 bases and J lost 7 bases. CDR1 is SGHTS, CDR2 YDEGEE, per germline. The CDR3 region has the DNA TGTGCCAGCAGCCGGGACAGGACCCAGCCCCAGCATTTT. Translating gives CASSRDRTQPQHF. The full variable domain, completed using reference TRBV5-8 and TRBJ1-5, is EAGVTQSPTHLIKTRGQQATLRCSPISGHTSVYWYQQALGLGLQFLLWYDEGEERNRGNFPPRFSGRQFPNYSSELNVNALELEDSALYLCASSRDRTQPQHFGDGTRLSIL.